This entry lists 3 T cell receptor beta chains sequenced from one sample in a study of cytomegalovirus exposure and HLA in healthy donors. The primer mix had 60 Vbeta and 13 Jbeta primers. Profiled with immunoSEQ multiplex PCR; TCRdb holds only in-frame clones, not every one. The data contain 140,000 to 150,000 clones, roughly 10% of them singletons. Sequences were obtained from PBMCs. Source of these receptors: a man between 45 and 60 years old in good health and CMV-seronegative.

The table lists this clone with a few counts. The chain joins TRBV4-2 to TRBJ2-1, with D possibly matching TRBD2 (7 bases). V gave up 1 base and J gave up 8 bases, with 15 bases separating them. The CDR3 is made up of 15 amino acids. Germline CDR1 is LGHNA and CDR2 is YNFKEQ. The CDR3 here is CASSQVAGAGDEQFF. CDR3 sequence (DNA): TGTGCCAGCAGCCAAGTGGCGGGGGCCGGGGATGAGCAGTTCTTC.

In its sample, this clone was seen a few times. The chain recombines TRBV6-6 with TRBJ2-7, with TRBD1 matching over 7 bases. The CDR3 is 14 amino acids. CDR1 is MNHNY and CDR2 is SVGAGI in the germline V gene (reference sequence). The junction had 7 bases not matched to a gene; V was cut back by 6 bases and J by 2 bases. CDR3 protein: CASRPDRVPYEQYF. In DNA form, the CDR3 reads TGTGCCAGCAGGCCCGACAGGGTCCCCTACGAGCAGTACTTC.

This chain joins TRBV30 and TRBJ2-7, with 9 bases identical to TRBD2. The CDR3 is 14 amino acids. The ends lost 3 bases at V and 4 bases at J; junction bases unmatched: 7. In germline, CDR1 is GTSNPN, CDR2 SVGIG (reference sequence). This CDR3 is CAWSILAGGYEQYF. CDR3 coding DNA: TGTGCCTGGAGCATACTAGCGGGTGGATACGAGCAGTACTTC.